This TCR beta chain was recovered during a study of human T cells and chemical hapten exposure. Study-wide results and limits: It should be noted that donors had alopecia, so their immune response may differ from healthy people's.

Unique molecular identifiers were attached to individual cDNA molecules within the library. In the authors' methods: Between 23,224 and 690,600 TCRs appeared in each sample, and the median stood at 95,638. Each CDR3 protein gets one entry after TCRdb re-called the RACE reads with MiXCR. The V and J calls were determined by TCRdb, not by the authors. This sample has 280,000 or so distinct CDR3 sequences; 7.5% to 9% occur once, and the top ten carry 1.2%. Stated time point: pre-sensitization, week 0. Documented treatment: therapeutic diphenylcyclopropenone sensitization with weekly scalp DPC. Of note for this clonotype: Its antigen is not known.

Germline assignment: CDR1 SGHTA and CDR2 FQGNSA. The CDR3 is 15 residues long. Trimming took 1 base from V and 1 from J; bases not matched to a gene: 2. This chain connects TRBV7-2 to TRBJ1-2; 8 bases agree with TRBD1. The sequences come from whole blood, collected in connection with sensitization to the hapten diphenylcyclopropenone (DPC). The sequence was obtained from a man between 18 and 29 years old with alopecia areata. Some clones in this sample may be carry-over from other donors' samples. CDR3 amino acids: CASSLGGQVNYGYTF. The CDR3 region has the DNA TGTGCCAGCAGCTTAGGGGGACAGGTTAACTATGGCTACACCTTC. Together with reference TRBV7-2 and TRBJ1-2, the CDR3 gives the full variable domain: GAGVSQSPSNKVTEKGKDVELRCDPISGHTALYWYRQSLGQGLEFLIYFQGNSAPDKSGLPSDRFSAERTGGSVSTLTIQRTQQEDSAVYLCASSLGGQVNYGYTFGSGTRLTVV.